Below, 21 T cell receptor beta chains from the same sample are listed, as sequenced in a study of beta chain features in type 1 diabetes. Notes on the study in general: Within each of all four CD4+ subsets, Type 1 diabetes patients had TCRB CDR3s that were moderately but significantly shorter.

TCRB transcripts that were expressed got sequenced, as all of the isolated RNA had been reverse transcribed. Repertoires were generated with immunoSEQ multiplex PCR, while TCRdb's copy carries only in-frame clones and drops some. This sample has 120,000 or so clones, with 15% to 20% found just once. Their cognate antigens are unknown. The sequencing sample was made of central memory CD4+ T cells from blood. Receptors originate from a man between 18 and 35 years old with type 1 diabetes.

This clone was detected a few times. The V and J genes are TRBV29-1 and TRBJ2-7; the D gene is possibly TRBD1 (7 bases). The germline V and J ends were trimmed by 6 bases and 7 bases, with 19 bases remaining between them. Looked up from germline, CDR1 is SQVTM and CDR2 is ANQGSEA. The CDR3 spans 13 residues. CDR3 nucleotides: TGCAGCGTGAATGACAGGGCGGGATGGGAGCAGTACTTC. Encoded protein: CSVNDRAGWEQYF.

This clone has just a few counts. The CDR3 region has the DNA TGTGCCAGCACGGGCTCCACAGATACGCAGTATTTT. This gives the protein CASTGSTDTQYF. The chain joins TRBV6-1 to TRBJ2-3; no clear D gene. CDR1 MNHNS and CDR2 SASEGT come from the germline V gene. Trimming took 7 bases from V and 2 from J, leaving 7 bases between them. The CDR3 contains 12 residues.

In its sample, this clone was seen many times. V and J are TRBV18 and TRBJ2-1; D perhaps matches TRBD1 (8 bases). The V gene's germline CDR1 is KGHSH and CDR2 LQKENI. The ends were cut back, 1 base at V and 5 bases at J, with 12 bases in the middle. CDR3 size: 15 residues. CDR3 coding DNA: TGTGCCAGCTCACCACGGACAGGGAGGGACAATGAGCAGTTCTTC. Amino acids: CASSPRTGRDNEQFF.

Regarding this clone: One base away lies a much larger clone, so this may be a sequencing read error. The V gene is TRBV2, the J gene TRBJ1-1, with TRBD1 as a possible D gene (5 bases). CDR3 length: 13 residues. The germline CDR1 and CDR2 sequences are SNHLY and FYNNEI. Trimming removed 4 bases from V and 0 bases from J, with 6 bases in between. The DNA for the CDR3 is TGTGCCAGCAGTGGGACATTGAACACTGAAGCTTTCTTT. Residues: CASSGTLNTEAFF.

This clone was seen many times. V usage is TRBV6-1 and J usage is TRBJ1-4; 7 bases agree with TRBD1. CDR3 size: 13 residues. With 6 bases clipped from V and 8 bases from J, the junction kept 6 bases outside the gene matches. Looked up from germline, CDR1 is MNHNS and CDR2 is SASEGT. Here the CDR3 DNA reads TGTGCCAGCAGGGACAGGCTCGGGGAAAAACTGTTTTTT. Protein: CASRDRLGEKLFF.

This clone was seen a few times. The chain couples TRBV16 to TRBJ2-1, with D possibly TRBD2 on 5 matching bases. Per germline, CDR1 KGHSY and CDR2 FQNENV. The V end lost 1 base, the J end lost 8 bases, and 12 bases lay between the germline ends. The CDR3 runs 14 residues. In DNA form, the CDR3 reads TGTGCCAGCAGCCAATTTCCTAGCAAAGATGAGCAGTTCTTC. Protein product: CASSQFPSKDEQFF. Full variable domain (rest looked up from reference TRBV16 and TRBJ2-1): GEEVAQTPKHLVRGEGQKAKLYCAPIKGHSYVFWYQQVLKNEFKFLISFQNENVFDETGMPKERFSAKCLPNSPCSLEIQATKLEDSAVYFCASSQFPSKDEQFFGPGTRLTVL.

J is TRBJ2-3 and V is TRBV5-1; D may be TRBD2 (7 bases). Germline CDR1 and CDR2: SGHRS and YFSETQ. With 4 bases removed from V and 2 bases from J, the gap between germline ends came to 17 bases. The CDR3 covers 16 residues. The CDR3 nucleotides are TGCGCCAGCAGCGGACCCAACAGGGACTACACAGATACGCAGTATTTT. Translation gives CASSGPNRDYTDTQYF.

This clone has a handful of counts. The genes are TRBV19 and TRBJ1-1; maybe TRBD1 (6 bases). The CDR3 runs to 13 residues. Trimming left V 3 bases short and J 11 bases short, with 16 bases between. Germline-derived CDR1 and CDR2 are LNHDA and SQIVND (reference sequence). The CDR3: CASSISGVGGAFF. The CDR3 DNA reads TGTGCCAGTAGTATCTCAGGGGTTGGCGGCGCTTTCTTT.

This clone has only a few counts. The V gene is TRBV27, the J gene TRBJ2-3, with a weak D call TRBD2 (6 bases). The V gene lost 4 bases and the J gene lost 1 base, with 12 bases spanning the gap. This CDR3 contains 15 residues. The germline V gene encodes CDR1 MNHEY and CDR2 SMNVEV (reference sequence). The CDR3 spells CASSSSSVRTDTQYF. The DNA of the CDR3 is TGTGCCAGCAGTTCCTCTAGCGTTCGCACAGATACGCAGTATTTT.

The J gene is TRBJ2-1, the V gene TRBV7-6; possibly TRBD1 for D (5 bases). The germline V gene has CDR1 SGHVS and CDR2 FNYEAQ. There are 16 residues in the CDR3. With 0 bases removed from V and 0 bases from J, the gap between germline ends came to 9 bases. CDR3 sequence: CASSLARTSSYNEQFF. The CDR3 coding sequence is TGTGCCAGCAGCTTAGCGCGGACATCCTCCTACAATGAGCAGTTCTTC. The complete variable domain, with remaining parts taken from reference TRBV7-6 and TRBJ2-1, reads GAGVSQSPRYKVTKRGQDVALRCDPISGHVSLYWYRQALGQGPEFLTYFNYEAQQDKSGLPNDRFSAERPEGSISTLTIQRTEQRDSAMYRCASSLARTSSYNEQFFGPGTRLTVL.

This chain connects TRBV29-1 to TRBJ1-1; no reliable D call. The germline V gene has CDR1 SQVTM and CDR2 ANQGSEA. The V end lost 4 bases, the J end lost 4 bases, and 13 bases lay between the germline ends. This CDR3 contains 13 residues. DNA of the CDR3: TGCAGCGTTGCCCCCGGGGATCGCACTGAAGCTTTCTTT. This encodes CSVAPGDRTEAFF.

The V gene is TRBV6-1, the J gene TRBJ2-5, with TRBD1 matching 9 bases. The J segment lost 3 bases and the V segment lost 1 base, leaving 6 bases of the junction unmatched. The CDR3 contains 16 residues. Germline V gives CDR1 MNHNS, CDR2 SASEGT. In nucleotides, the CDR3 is TGTGCCAGCAGTGAAGGAACAGGGGGCGCGGAAGAGACCCAGTACTTC. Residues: CASSEGTGGAEETQYF.

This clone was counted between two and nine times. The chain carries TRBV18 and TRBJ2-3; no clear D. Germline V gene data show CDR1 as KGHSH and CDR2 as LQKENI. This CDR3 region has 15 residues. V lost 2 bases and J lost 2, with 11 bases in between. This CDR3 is CASSPVLENTDTQYF. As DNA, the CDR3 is TGTGCCAGCTCACCAGTTCTAGAGAACACAGATACGCAGTATTTT.

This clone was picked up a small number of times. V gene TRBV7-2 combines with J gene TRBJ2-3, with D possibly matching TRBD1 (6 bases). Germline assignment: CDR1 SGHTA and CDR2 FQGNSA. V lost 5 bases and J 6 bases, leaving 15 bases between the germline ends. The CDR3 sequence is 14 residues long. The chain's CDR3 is CASSRFNRDDTQYF. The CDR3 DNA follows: TGTGCCAGCAGCCGCTTTAACAGGGACGATACGCAGTATTTT.

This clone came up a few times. The CDR3 coding sequence is TGTGCCAGCAGCTTAAAAGATACGCAGTATTTT. Translation gives CASSLKDTQYF. The chain employs TRBV7-2 and TRBJ2-3, with D unclear. Trimming removed 2 bases from V and 5 bases from J, with 2 bases in between. Germline V gives CDR1 SGHTA, CDR2 FQGNSA. The CDR3 contains 11 residues.

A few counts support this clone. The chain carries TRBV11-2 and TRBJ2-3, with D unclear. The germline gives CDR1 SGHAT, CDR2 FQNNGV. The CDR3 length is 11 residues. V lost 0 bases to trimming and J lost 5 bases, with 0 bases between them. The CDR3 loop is CASSLEDTQYF. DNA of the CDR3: TGTGCCAGCAGCTTAGAAGATACGCAGTATTTT.

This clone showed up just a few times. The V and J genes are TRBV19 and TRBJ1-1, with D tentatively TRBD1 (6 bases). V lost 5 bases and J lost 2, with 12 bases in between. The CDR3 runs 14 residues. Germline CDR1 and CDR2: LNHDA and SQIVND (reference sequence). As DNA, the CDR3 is TGTGCCAGTAGTCAGACAGGTTCCAACACTGAAGCTTTCTTT. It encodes CASSQTGSNTEAFF.

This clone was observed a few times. The CDR3 loop is CASKTQAGGNEQFF. The CDR3 region has the DNA TGTGCCAGCAAAACCCAGGCAGGTGGCAATGAGCAGTTCTTC. J is TRBJ2-1 and V is TRBV6-1; D is undetermined. CDR1 MNHNS and CDR2 SASEGT come from the germline V gene. V dropped 7 bases and J dropped 6 bases, with 16 bases sitting between them. The CDR3 has 14 residues.

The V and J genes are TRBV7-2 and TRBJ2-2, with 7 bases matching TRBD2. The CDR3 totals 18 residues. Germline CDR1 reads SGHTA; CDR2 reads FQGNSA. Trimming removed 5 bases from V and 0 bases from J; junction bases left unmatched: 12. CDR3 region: CASSKLYSGPSNTGELFF. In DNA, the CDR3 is TGTGCCAGCAGCAAGCTATATAGCGGGCCCTCGAACACCGGGGAGCTGTTTTTT.

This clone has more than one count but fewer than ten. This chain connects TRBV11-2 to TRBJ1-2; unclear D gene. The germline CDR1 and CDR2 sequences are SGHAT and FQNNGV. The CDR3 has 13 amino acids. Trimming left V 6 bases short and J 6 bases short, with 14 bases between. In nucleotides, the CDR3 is TGTGCCAGCAGGACTGACGAAGTCAATGGCTACACCTTC. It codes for CASRTDEVNGYTF. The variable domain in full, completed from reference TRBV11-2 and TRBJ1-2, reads EAGVAQSPRYKIIEKRQSVAFWCNPISGHATLYWYQQILGQGPKLLIQFQNNGVVDDSQLPKDRFSAERLKGVDSTLKIQPAKLEDSAVYLCASRTDEVNGYTFGSGTRLTVV.

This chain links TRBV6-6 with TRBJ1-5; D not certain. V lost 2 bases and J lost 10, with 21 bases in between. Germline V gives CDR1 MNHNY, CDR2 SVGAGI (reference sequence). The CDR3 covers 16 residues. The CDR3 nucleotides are TGTGCCAGCAGTTACCCCGCCCAGGCGGCGGTGAGACCCCAGCATTTT. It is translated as CASSYPAQAAVRPQHF.